A single sample is the source of the 26 T cell receptor beta chains below, sequenced in a study of CD8+ T cells in alopecia areata. Sequencing relied on a cDNA template that was reverse transcribed from extracted RNA. Assay: immunoSEQ multiplex PCR; the TCRdb copy retains only in-frame clones and omits some. In the table there are 85,000 to 110,000 clones, 80% to 90% of which are singletons. Treatment noted: oral pan-JAK inhibitor, 5-10 mg twice daily. The source material was CD8+ T cells sorted from blood, sampled at roughly week 30, from a patient treated with tofacitinib. Receptor source: a human donor with alopecia areata.

The J gene is TRBJ2-1, the V gene TRBV7-2; D perhaps matches TRBD2 (6 bases). Looked up from germline, CDR1 is SGHTA and CDR2 is FQGNSA. The CDR3 is 15 residues long. Trimming left V 5 bases short and J 7 bases short, with 18 bases between. The CDR3 DNA reads TGTGCCAGCAGCCCCTCACGGAGGGGCGGGAATGAGCAGTTCTTC. As protein: CASSPSRRGGNEQFF.

The chain employs TRBV27 and TRBJ2-1; tentative D call: TRBD2 (6 bases). Trimming took 2 bases from V and 8 from J, leaving 13 bases between them. From germline, CDR1 is MNHEY and CDR2 SMNVEV (reference sequence). There are 14 residues in the CDR3. As DNA, the CDR3 is TGTGCCAGCAGTTTAGGTCGGGGGATGCATGAGCAGTTCTTC. Protein: CASSLGRGMHEQFF.

The chain links TRBV29-1 to TRBJ2-3; tentative D call: TRBD2 (5 bases). CDR3 length equals 14 residues. Trimming stripped 3 bases from V and 0 bases from J, with 10 bases between. Germline CDR1 reads SQVTM; CDR2 reads ANQGSEA. The CDR3 nucleotides are TGCAGCGTTGAGGAGGTCGGTAGCACAGATACGCAGTATTTT. It yields the protein CSVEEVGSTDTQYF.

The chain links TRBV4-1 to TRBJ2-1; 9 bases align to TRBD2. This CDR3 spans 17 amino acids. J was trimmed by 2 bases and V by 2 bases; bases with no gene match: 7. From germline, CDR1 is MGHRA and CDR2 YSYEKL. The DNA for the CDR3 is TGCGCCAGCAGCCAACCTTCTAGCGGGAAGACCTACAATGAGCAGTTCTTC. Translation: CASSQPSSGKTYNEQFF.

The DNA for the CDR3 is TGTGCCTGGAGACTAGCGGGAGACGCCTACGAGCAGTACTTC. Translating it yields CAWRLAGDAYEQYF. The rearrangement joins TRBV30 to TRBJ2-7; TRBD2 agrees at 11 bases. The J segment lost 2 bases and the V segment lost 3 bases, leaving 3 bases of the junction unmatched. Germline lookup yields CDR1 GTSNPN and CDR2 SVGIG (reference sequence). The CDR3 has 14 amino acids.

The chain carries TRBV27 and TRBJ2-2; the D is unclear. Per the germline V gene, CDR1 is MNHEY and CDR2 is SMNVEV (reference sequence). The V and J ends lost 0 bases and 5 bases respectively, with 4 bases between them. The length of the CDR3 is 13 residues. The CDR3 DNA is TGTGCCAGCAGTTTATCGAGGACCGGGGAGCTGTTTTTT. Translation gives CASSLSRTGELFF.

The rearrangement uses TRBV7-9 and TRBJ2-7; D may be TRBD1 (6 bases). The CDR3 is 16 amino acids. Trimming left V 1 base short and J 5 bases short, with 18 bases between. Germline lookup yields CDR1 SEHNR and CDR2 FQNEAQ (reference sequence). CDR3 amino acids: CASSLVVNRVKDEQYF. DNA for the CDR3: TGTGCCAGCAGCTTAGTCGTCAACAGGGTCAAGGACGAGCAGTACTTC. Supplemented by reference TRBV7-9 and TRBJ2-7, the full variable domain reads DTGVSQNPRHKITKRGQNVTFRCDPISEHNRLYWYRQTLGQGPEFLTYFQNEAQLEKSRLLSDRFSAERPKGSFSTLEIQRTEQGDSAMYLCASSLVVNRVKDEQYFGPGTRLTVT.

This clone was recorded only once. V and J are TRBV4-1 and TRBJ2-5; 10 nucleotides match TRBD2. CDR1 is MGHRA, CDR2 YSYEKL, per germline. The CDR3 is 17 amino acids. With 0 bases clipped from V and 4 bases from J, the junction kept 8 bases outside the gene matches. In DNA, the CDR3 is TGCGCCAGCAGCCAAGAACCCGGGACTAGCGTAGTAGAGACCCAGTACTTC. It codes for CASSQEPGTSVVETQYF.

This clone was found a few times. The chain is built from TRBV29-1 and TRBJ2-2, with D hard to call. V lost 6 bases and J 1 base, leaving 0 bases between the germline ends. Per the germline V gene, CDR1 is SQVTM and CDR2 is ANQGSEA. The CDR3 is 10 amino acids. The CDR3 nucleotides read TGCAGCGTGAACACCGGGGAGCTGTTTTTT. It yields the protein CSVNTGELFF.

Note on this clone: Other DNA sequences in the sample encode the same CDR3. The V call is TRBV9, the J call TRBJ1-5, with D tentatively TRBD1 (5 bases). Germline V lookup: CDR1 SGDLS, CDR2 YYNGEE. Trimming pared 0 bases from V and 1 base from J, leaving 8 bases between. This CDR3 region has 15 residues. Written as DNA, the CDR3 is TGTGCCAGCAGCGTAGGGGGGAGAAGCAATCAGCCCCAGCATTTT. As protein: CASSVGGRSNQPQHF.

This clone has just a few counts. This rearrangement joins TRBV5-1 to TRBJ2-1; a possible D gene is TRBD1 (6 bases). Germline CDR1 and CDR2: SGHRS and YFSETQ. The CDR3 runs 14 residues. Trimming removed 0 bases from V and 6 bases from J, with 10 bases in between. The CDR3 DNA sequence: TGCGCCAGCAGCTTGGGTCAGGGGTCCAATGAGCAGTTCTTC. It is translated as CASSLGQGSNEQFF.

V and J are TRBV7-2 and TRBJ2-1; 7 bases map to TRBD2. Germline CDR1 is SGHTA and CDR2 is FQGNSA. The CDR3 totals 14 residues. The trim removed 0 bases at V and 6 bases at J, leaving 2 bases unmatched. As DNA, the CDR3 is TGTGCCAGCAGCTTAGCGCGGGAGCGCAATGAGCAGTTCTTC. Encoded protein: CASSLARERNEQFF.

In its sample, this clone was seen once. The V call is TRBV14, the J call TRBJ2-7; 7 bases line up with TRBD1. Germline CDR1 and CDR2: SGHDN and FVKESK. V was clipped by 4 bases and J by 2 bases; unmatched bases: 8. The CDR3 covers 15 residues. CDR3 in DNA: TGTGCCAGCAGCCGCCGGGACAGCTGGACCTACGAGCAGTACTTC. It codes for CASSRRDSWTYEQYF.

The genes are TRBV30 and TRBJ2-7; possibly TRBD1 or TRBD2 for D (5 bases each). The V end lost 2 bases, the J end lost 5 bases, and 16 bases lay between the germline ends. Germline CDR1 GTSNPN, CDR2 SVGIG (reference sequence). This CDR3 is 14 amino acids long. CDR3 sequence: CAWSFTGLLDEQYF. In nucleotides, the CDR3 is TGTGCCTGGAGTTTTACAGGACTGCTAGACGAGCAGTACTTC.

This clone was seen just once. CDR3 nucleotides: TGTGCCAGCAGCCCTGAGGGACAGGTCGGCACCGGGGAGCTGTTTTTT. Translating it yields CASSPEGQVGTGELFF. This chain uses TRBV9 with TRBJ2-2, with TRBD1 matching over 8 bases. There are 16 residues in the CDR3. Unmatched junction bases numbered 9, after V lost 4 bases and J lost 4 bases. From germline, CDR1 is SGDLS and CDR2 YYNGEE.

The rearrangement joins TRBV4-1 to TRBJ2-2; 9 bases agree with TRBD2. The CDR3 extends over 17 amino acids. Germline trimming cut 0 bases from V and 4 bases from J; bases unmatched to any gene: 6. Per germline, CDR1 MGHRA and CDR2 YSYEKL. This chain's CDR3 is CASSQEGGRALTGELFF. CDR3 DNA sequence: TGCGCCAGCAGCCAAGAAGGCGGGAGGGCCCTCACCGGGGAGCTGTTTTTT.

The chain joins TRBV19 to TRBJ2-2; D remains unclear. CDR1 is LNHDA, CDR2 SQIVND, per germline (reference sequence). The CDR3 extends over 13 amino acids. The V end was cut by 2 bases, the J end by 4 bases, with 5 bases between. CDR3 in amino acids: CASSITTTGELFF. CDR3 sequence (DNA): TGTGCCAGTAGTATAACTACCACCGGGGAGCTGTTTTTT. Drawing the rest from reference TRBV19 and TRBJ2-2, the complete variable domain is DGGITQSPKYLFRKEGQNVTLSCEQNLNHDAMYWYRQDPGQGLRLIYYSQIVNDFQKGDIAEGYSVSREKKESFPLTVTSAQKNPTAFYLCASSITTTGELFFGEGSRLTVL.

This clone came up once. The CDR3 coding sequence is TGTGCCAGCAGTGAGGTAGCTTTAATGGTGGTCGATGAGCAGTTCTTC. It specifies CASSEVALMVVDEQFF. The rearrangement links TRBV2 to TRBJ2-1; D not resolved. The CDR3 consists of 16 residues. The ends were cut back, 3 bases at V and 8 bases at J, with 20 bases in the middle. Germline loops: CDR1 SNHLY, CDR2 FYNNEI.

The chain uses TRBV27 and TRBJ2-7, with TRBD1 identical over 11 bases. Trimming removed 5 bases from V and 3 bases from J; junction bases left unmatched: 6. This CDR3 region has 15 residues. Per the germline V gene, CDR1 is MNHEY and CDR2 is SMNVEV (reference sequence). As DNA, the CDR3 is TGTGCCAGCAGTCGAGGGACAGGGGGGTTCTACGAGCAGTACTTC. Translating it yields CASSRGTGGFYEQYF.

The genes are TRBV2 and TRBJ2-7; no firm D call. Germline lookup yields CDR1 SNHLY and CDR2 FYNNEI. The CDR3 consists of 13 residues. Trimming shortened V by 0 bases and J by 5 bases, and 8 bases separated the two germline ends. The CDR3 nucleotides are TGTGCCAGCAGTGAAGCGTCCACCCACGAGCAGTACTTC. It is translated as CASSEASTHEQYF.

The chain recombines TRBV29-1 with TRBJ2-3, with unresolved D. Looked up from germline, CDR1 is SQVTM and CDR2 is ANQGSEA. Trimming took 1 base from V and 2 from J, leaving 10 bases between them. CDR3 length: 14 amino acids. For the CDR3, the DNA is TGCAGCGTTGAAGGCGGTGCTACCACAGATACGCAGTATTTT. Protein: CSVEGGATTDTQYF.

The V call is TRBV13, the J call TRBJ2-7; 9 nucleotides align to TRBD2. The CDR3 contains 18 residues. CDR1 and CDR2 from the germline V gene are PRHDT and FYEKMQ (reference sequence). Trimming removed 0 bases from V and 2 bases from J; junction bases left unmatched: 11. CDR3 sequence (DNA): TGTGCCAGCAGCTTAGGTTCCAGCGGGGGGAAATCCGCCTACGAGCAGTACTTC. Amino acids: CASSLGSSGGKSAYEQYF.

This clone was seen a single time. CDR3 sequence: CASSLASESYEQYF. CDR3 in DNA: TGTGCCAGCAGCTTAGCTAGCGAATCCTACGAGCAGTACTTC. This rearrangement joins TRBV7-9 to TRBJ2-7; D is possibly TRBD2 (5 bases). The CDR3 has 14 residues. Trimming left V 0 bases short and J 1 base short, with 7 bases between. Germline-derived CDR1 and CDR2 are SEHNR and FQNEAQ (reference sequence).

This chain links TRBV27 with TRBJ2-2, with TRBD2 matching 13 bases. Trimming at V came to 7 bases and at J to 7 bases, leaving 6 bases not matched to a gene. This CDR3 is 15 amino acids long. Per the germline V gene, CDR1 is MNHEY and CDR2 is SMNVEV (reference sequence). The CDR3 sequence is CASTIGLAGVGELFF. The DNA for the CDR3 is TGTGCCAGCACCATCGGACTAGCGGGAGTCGGGGAGCTGTTTTTT.

V and J are TRBV29-1 and TRBJ2-1; D possibly corresponds to TRBD2 (5 bases). V dropped 3 bases and J dropped 5 bases, with 5 bases sitting between them. CDR3 length: 11 residues. Germline CDR1 is SQVTM and CDR2 is ANQGSEA. CDR3 coding DNA: TGCAGCGTTGAGAGGGACAATGAGCAGTTCTTC. Its translation: CSVERDNEQFF.

This rearrangement joins TRBV19 to TRBJ1-2, with D unresolved. Germline V lookup: CDR1 LNHDA, CDR2 SQIVND (reference sequence). The CDR3 sequence is 13 residues long. Deletions cut 5 bases from V and 4 bases from J, with 11 bases between. The CDR3 DNA follows: TGTGCCAGTAGTGGGGAGGTTTCCTATGGCTACACCTTC. Amino acid sequence: CASSGEVSYGYTF.